This T cell receptor (beta chain) was observed in a study of Tregs in tolerant kidney transplant recipients. The data were produced by immunoSEQ multiplex PCR, yet TCRdb's version contains in-frame clones alone and is incomplete. In the table there are more than 75,000 clones, 80% to 95% of which are singletons. The sequenced sample was CD4+ T cells from blood, obtained before the transplant. This sequence was found in a human donor who received a combined kidney and bone marrow transplant.

The CDR3 protein is CASSLLNSEQYF. For the CDR3, the DNA is TGTGCCAGCAGCTTACTGAACTCCGAGCAGTACTTC. The V and J genes are TRBV11-2 and TRBJ2-7, with unresolved D. V was shortened by 2 bases and J by 6 bases, with 8 bases between the two germline ends. CDR1 SGHAT and CDR2 FQNNGV come from the germline V gene. The CDR3 spans 12 residues.